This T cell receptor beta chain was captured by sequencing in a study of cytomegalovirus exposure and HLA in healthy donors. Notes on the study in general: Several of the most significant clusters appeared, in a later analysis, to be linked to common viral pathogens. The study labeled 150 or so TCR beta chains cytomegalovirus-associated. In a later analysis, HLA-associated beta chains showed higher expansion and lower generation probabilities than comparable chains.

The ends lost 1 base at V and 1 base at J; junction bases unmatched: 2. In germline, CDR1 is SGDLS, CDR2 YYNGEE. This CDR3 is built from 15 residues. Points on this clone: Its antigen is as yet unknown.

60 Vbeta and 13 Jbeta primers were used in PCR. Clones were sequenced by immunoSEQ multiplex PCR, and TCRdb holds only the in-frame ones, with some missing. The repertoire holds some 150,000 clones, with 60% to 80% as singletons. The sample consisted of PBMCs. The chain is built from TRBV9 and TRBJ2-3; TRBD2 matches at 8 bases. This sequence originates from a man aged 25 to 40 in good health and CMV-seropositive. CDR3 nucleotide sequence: TGTGCCAGCAGCGTAATTAGCGGGGGCACAGATACGCAGTATTTT. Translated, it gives CASSVISGGTDTQYF.